These T cell receptor beta chains were read from a single sample in a study of blood T cell repertoires in COVID-19. Using immunoSEQ multiplex PCR, the repertoire was profiled, and TCRdb retains in-frame clones only, with some absent. This sample has some 150,000 clones; around 80% occur once, and the top ten carry 10% to 15%. Sequenced material: peripheral blood. The source is a man between 60 and 75 years old with active or convalescent COVID-19. The CDR3 runs from the conserved cysteine through the conserved F or W.

TRBV24-1	TRBJ2-1	CATSDRRTSGSSLNEQFF
TRBV6-2/TRBV6-3	TRBJ1-4	CASSYGGGAGEKLFF
TRBV4-3	TRBJ1-5	CASSRAGTGQPQHF
TRBV6-5	TRBJ1-5	CASSYTGGGNQPQHF
TRBV24-1	TRBJ2-6	CATSDTGWSGANVLTF
TRBV5-1	TRBJ2-3	CASSLAGAVDTQYF
TRBV18	TRBJ2-7	CASSPPGLADEQYF
TRBV27	TRBJ1-2	CASSSRAIANYGYTF
TRBV20-1	TRBJ1-2	CSVSGGYGYTF
TRBV27	TRBJ1-5	CASSSSAGWQPQHF
TRBV28	TRBJ2-3	CASSPSTRFTDTQYF
TRBV28	TRBJ1-1	CASSPPTANTEAFF
TRBV5-1	TRBJ2-2	CASSLDGTGELFF
TRBV27	TRBJ2-7	CASWGGIYEQYF
TRBV6-5	TRBJ2-1	CASTLAGTSYNEQFF